This TCR beta chain is from a study of vaccination and CD4 T cells after COVID-19. Overall study: A positive SARS-CoV-2 nasal swab PCR result was recorded for each convalescent patient; nine were mild and one severe.

Treatment here: approximately 11-day PBMC culture with coronavirus spike peptide pools or control peptides (ViraFEST assay). Oncomine TCR Beta short-read sequencing was applied to DNA from cultured CD4+ T cells. MiXCR, applied by TCRdb to the PCR reads, yields one record per CDR3 protein. Here the sample spans about 13,000 distinct CDR3 sequences, about 74% being singletons. The CDR3 loop spans 14 amino acids. V was trimmed by 6 bases and J by 3 bases, leaving 15 bases between them. Germline CDR1 is DFQATT and CDR2 is SNEGSKA (reference sequence). Turning to this clonotype: What it binds is unknown.

The chain combines TRBV20-1 with TRBJ1-5; the D is unclear. The origin of this receptor is a human donor who had recovered from COVID-19. Sequenced sample: CD4+ T cells from blood, cultured in vitro. The chain's CDR3 is CSAPPRGYNQPQHF. The CDR3 DNA sequence: TGCAGTGCCCCTCCACGCGGCTACAATCAGCCCCAGCATTTT.